This paragraph covers one T cell receptor (beta chain) sequence. Antigen unknown. This specimen belongs to a study of cytomegalovirus exposure and HLA in healthy donors. Notes on the study in general: Rarity marked most TCR sequences, yet some public TCRs occurred in many donors.

V lost 4 bases and J lost 5; bases outside the gene matches: 6. From germline, CDR1 is WSHSY and CDR2 SAAADI. The CDR3 extends over 15 amino acids. Sequencing was performed with immunoSEQ multiplex PCR; in TCRdb, only in-frame clones are kept and a portion is missing. The sample lists roughly 60,000 clones; roughly 96% were seen once. V gene TRBV10-2 combines with J gene TRBJ2-2, with TRBD1 matching 8 bases. Input material: PBMCs. This receptor was obtained from a woman under 30 in good health and CMV-seropositive. Here the CDR3 DNA reads TGCGCCAGCAGTGTTCAGGGGGCGCGAACCGGGGAGCTGTTTTTT. This encodes CASSVQGARTGELFF.